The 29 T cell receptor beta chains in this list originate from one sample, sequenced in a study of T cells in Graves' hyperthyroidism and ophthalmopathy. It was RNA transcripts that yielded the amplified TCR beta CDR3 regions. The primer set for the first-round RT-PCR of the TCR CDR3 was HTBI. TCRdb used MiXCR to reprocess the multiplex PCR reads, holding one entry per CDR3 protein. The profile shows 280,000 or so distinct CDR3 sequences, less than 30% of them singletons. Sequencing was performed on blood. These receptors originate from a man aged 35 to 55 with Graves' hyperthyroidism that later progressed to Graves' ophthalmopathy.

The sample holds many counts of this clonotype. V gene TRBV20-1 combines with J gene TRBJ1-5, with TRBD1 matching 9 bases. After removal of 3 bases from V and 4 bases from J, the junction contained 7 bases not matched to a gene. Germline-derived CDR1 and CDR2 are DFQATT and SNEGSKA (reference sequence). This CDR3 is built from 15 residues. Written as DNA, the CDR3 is TGCAGTGCTAGTTTGAGGACAGGGGTAAATCAGCCCCAGCATTTT. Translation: CSASLRTGVNQPQHF.

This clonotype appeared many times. CDR3 loop: CASSKWGPGNTIYF. The DNA of the CDR3 is TGTGCCAGCAGCAAGTGGGGGCCTGGAAACACCATATATTTT. The chain carries TRBV6-1 and TRBJ1-3; maybe TRBD1 (6 bases). This CDR3 is built from 14 residues. The ends were cut back, 6 bases at V and 2 bases at J, with 11 bases in the middle. Germline CDR1 and CDR2: MNHNS and SASEGT.

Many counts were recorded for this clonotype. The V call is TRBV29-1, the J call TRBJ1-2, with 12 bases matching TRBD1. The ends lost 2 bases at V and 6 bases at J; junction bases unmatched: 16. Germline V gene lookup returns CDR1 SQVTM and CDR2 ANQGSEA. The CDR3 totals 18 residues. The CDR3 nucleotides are TGCAGCGTTGAAAAAGAGGGACAGGGGGCGGCTAGTGTGCATGGCTACACCTTC. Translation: CSVEKEGQGAASVHGYTF.

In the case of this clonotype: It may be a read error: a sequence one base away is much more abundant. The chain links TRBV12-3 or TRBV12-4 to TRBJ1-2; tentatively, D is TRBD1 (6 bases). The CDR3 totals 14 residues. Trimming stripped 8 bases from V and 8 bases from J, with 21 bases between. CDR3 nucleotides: TGTGCCAGCGACCCACAGGGTGGGAGCTTCGGCTACACCTTC. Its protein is CASDPQGGSFGYTF.

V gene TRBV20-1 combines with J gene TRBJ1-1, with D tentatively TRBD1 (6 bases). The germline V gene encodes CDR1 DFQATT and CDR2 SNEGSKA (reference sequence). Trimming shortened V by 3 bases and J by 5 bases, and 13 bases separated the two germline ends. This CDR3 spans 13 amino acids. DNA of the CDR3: TGCAGTGCTAGTTCCGGGGGCGCAACTGAAGCTTTCTTT. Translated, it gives CSASSGGATEAFF.

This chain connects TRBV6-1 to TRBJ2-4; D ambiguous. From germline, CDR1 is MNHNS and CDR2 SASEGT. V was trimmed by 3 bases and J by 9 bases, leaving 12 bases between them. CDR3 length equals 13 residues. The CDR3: CASSDRSLGIQYF. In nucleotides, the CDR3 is TGTGCCAGCAGTGATAGGTCACTGGGCATTCAGTACTTC.

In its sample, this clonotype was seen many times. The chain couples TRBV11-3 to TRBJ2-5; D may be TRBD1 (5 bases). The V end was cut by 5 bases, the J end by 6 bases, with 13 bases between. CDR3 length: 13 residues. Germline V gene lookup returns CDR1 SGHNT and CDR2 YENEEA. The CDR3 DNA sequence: TGTGCCAGCAGCCCAGGTGGGGCCAAGACCCAGTACTTC. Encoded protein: CASSPGGAKTQYF.

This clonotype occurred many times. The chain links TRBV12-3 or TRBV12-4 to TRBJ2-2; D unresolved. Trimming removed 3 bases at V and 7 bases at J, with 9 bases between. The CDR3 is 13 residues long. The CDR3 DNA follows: TGTGCCAGCAGTTTTAGTAAAGGCGGGGAGCTGTTTTTT. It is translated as CASSFSKGGELFF.

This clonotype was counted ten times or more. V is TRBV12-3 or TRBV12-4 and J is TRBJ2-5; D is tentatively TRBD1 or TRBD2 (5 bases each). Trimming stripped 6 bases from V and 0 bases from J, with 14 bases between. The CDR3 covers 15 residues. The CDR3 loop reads CASSSLRGNQETQYF. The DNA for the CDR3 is TGTGCCAGCAGCTCCCTGAGGGGAAACCAAGAGACCCAGTACTTC.

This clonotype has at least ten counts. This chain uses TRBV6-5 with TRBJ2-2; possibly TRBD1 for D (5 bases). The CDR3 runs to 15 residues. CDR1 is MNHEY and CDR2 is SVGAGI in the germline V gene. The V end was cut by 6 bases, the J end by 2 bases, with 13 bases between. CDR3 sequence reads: CASSNRIINTGELFF. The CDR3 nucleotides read TGTGCCAGCAGCAACAGGATTATAAACACCGGGGAGCTGTTTTTT.

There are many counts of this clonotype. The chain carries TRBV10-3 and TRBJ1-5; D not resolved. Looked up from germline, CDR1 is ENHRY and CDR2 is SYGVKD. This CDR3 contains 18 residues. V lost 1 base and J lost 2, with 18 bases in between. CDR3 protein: CAISEYFYEADGNQPQHF. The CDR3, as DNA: TGTGCCATCAGTGAGTACTTTTATGAGGCCGATGGCAATCAGCCCCAGCATTTT.

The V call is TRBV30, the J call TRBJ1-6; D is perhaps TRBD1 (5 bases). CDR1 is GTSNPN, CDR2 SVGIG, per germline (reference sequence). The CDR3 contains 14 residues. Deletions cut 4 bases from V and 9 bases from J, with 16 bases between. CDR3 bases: TGTGCCTGGATGCCGGGGCCTAGTGGTTCACCCCTCCACTTT. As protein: CAWMPGPSGSPLHF.

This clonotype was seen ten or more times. The chain's CDR3 is CASGQGGGYTF. The CDR3 bases are TGTGCCAGCGGACAGGGGGGTGGCTACACCTTC. The chain has TRBV6-2 or TRBV6-3 and TRBJ1-2, with 10 bases that match TRBD1. The CDR3 consists of 11 residues. J gave up 7 bases and V 8 bases, and 1 base lay outside the gene matches. Germline values: CDR1 MNHEY, CDR2 SVGEGT.

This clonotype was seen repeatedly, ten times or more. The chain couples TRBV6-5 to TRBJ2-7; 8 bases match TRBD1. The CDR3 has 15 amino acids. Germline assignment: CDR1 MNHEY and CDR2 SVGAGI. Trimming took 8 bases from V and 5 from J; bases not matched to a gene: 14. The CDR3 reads CASRSPGQGTHEQYF. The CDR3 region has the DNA TGTGCCAGCCGCTCCCCTGGACAGGGCACCCACGAGCAGTACTTC.

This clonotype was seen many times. The CDR3 sequence: CASRQTSGSSYEQYF. The DNA for the CDR3 is TGTGCCAGCAGACAGACTAGCGGGAGCTCCTACGAGCAGTACTTC. The rearrangement uses TRBV6-5 and TRBJ2-7, with 12 bases aligning to TRBD2. This CDR3 is 15 amino acids long. In germline, CDR1 is MNHEY, CDR2 SVGAGI. The V gene end was trimmed by 6 bases and the J gene end by 0 bases; junction bases not matched to a gene: 3.

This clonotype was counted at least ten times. The CDR3 sequence: CAGSRGNTEAFF. DNA for the CDR3: TGTGCCGGATCCAGGGGGAACACTGAAGCTTTCTTT. The chain employs TRBV28 and TRBJ1-1; D might be TRBD1 (6 bases). Germline V lookup: CDR1 MDHEN, CDR2 SYDVKM. V was pared by 11 bases and J by 1 base, with 11 bases between. The CDR3 is 12 amino acids.

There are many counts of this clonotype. The CDR3 here is CASSQGHYSNQPQHF. The CDR3 nucleotides read TGCGCCAGCAGCCAGGGCCACTATAGCAATCAGCCCCAGCATTTT. The V call is TRBV4-1, the J call TRBJ1-5; D not certain. The CDR3 is 15 residues long. V was trimmed by 3 bases and J by 0 bases, leaving 9 bases between them. Germline V gene data show CDR1 as MGHRA and CDR2 as YSYEKL.

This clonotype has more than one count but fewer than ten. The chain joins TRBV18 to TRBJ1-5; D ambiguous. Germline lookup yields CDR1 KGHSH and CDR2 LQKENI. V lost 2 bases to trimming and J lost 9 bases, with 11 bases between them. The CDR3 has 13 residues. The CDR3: CASSPGPRSPQHF. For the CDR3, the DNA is TGTGCCAGCTCACCAGGTCCAAGATCGCCCCAGCATTTT.

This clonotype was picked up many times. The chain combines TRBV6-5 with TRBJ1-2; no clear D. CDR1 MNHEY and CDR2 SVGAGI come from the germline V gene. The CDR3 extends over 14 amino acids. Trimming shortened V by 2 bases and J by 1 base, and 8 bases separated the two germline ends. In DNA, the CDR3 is TGTGCCAGCAGTTACACTCTGTATAACTATGGCTACACCTTC. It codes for CASSYTLYNYGYTF.

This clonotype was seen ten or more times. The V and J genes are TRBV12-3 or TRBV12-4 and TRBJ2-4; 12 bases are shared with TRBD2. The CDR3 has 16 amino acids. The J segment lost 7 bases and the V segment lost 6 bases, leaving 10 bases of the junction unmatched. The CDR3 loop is CASSLRIGTSGNIQYF. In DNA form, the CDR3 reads TGTGCCAGCAGCCTCCGAATCGGGACTAGCGGGAACATTCAGTACTTC.

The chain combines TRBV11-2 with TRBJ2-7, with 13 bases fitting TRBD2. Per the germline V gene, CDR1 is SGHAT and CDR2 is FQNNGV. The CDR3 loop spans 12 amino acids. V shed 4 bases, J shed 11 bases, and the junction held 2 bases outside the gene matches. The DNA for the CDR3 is TGTGCCAGCAGCTATGGACTAGCGGGAGAGTACTTC. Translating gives CASSYGLAGEYF.

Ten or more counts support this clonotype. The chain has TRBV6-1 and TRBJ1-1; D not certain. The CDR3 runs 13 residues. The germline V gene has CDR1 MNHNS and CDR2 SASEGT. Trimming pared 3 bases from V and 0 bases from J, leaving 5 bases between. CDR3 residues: CASSDEMNTEAFF. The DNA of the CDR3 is TGTGCCAGCAGTGACGAGATGAACACTGAAGCTTTCTTT.

The CDR3 nucleotides are TGTGCTTACTATGGCTACACCTTC. It encodes CAYYGYTF. The J gene is TRBJ1-2, the V gene TRBV27; D is unresolved. The CDR3 extends over 8 amino acids. Germline values: CDR1 MNHEY, CDR2 SMNVEV (reference sequence).

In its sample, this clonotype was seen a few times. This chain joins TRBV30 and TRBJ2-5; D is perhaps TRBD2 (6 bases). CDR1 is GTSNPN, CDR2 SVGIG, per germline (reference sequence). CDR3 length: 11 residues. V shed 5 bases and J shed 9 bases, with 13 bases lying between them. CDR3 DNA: TGTGCCTGGGGGGCGGGGTTCGCCCAGTACTTC. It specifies CAWGAGFAQYF.

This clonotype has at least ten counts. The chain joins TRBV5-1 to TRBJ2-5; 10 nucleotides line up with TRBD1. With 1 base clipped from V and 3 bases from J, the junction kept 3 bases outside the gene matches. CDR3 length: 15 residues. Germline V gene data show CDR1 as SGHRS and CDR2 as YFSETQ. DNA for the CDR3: TGCGCCAGCAGCTTGATGGGGACAGGGGAAGAGACCCAGTACTTC. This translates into CASSLMGTGEETQYF. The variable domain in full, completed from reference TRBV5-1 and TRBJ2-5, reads KAGVTQTPRYLIKTRGQQVTLSCSPISGHRSVSWYQQTPGQGLQFLFEYFSETQRNKGNFPGRFSGRQFSNSRSEMNVSTLELGDSALYLCASSLMGTGEETQYFGPGTRLLVL.

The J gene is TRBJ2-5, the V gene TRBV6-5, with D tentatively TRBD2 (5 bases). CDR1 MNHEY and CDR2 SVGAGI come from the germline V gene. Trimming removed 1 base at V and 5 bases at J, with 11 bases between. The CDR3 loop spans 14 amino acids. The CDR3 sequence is CASSYLSTGETQYF. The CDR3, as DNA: TGTGCCAGCAGTTACTTAAGCACGGGGGAGACCCAGTACTTC.

The CDR3 is CASSEPIYSDRVYGYTF. The CDR3 DNA reads as TGTGCCAGCAGTGAACCGATTTACTCAGACAGGGTCTATGGCTACACCTTC. This chain links TRBV6-1 with TRBJ1-2, with 7 positions matching TRBD1. CDR3 length: 17 amino acids. V shed 2 bases and J 4 bases; nucleotides not matched to a gene: 13. From germline, CDR1 is MNHNS and CDR2 SASEGT.

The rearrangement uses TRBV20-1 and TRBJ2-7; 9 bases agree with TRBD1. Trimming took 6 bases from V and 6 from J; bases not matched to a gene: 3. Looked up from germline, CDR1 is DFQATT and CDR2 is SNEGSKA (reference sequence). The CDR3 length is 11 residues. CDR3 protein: CSAGTGREQYF. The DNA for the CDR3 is TGCAGTGCGGGGACAGGGCGCGAGCAGTACTTC.

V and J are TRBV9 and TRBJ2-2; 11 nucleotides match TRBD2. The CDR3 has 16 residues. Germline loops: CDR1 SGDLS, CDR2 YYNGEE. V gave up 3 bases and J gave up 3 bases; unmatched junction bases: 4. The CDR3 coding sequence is TGTGCCAGCAGCGCAGTTAGCGGGAGGGACACCGGGGAGCTGTTTTTT. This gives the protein CASSAVSGRDTGELFF.